Detailed here is one T cell receptor beta chain. This record comes from a study of blood T cell repertoires in COVID-19. Study-wide context: The United States, Italy and Spain supplied acute and convalescent COVID-19 samples. Sources were T cells, B-cell-depleted T cells, or PBMCs; the material itself was cDNA or gDNA.

Original processing methods: Amplification from reference gene primers served as the basis for estimated nucleated cell counts. Method: immunoSEQ multiplex PCR; TCRdb's copy keeps in-frame clones and lacks some. V and J calls and clone size are those listed in that table; D and trimming were worked out from the DNA. The sample yields fewer than 250,000 clones, around four fifths seen once. Germline V gene data show CDR1 as WNHNN and CDR2 as SYGVQD (reference sequence). V lost 2 bases, J lost 14 bases, and 19 bases lay in between. There are 14 residues in the CDR3. The genes are TRBV10-1 and TRBJ2-1; a weak D match, TRBD1 (5 bases). The source of this sequence is a man aged 50-60 years with acute or convalescent COVID-19. Sequencing used peripheral blood. The CDR3, as DNA: TGCGCCAGCAGTGAGACCGGACAATACGGCTTGAAGTTCTTC. It encodes CASSETGQYGLKFF.